Given below is one TCR beta chain in context. Germline CDR1 is SNHLY and CDR2 is FYNNEI. Trimming removed 6 bases from V and 7 bases from J, with 18 bases in between. The CDR3 extends over 15 amino acids. This specimen belongs to a study of control samples from healthy donors and cancer patients. Assay used: immunoSEQ multiplex PCR; TCRdb lists only in-frame clones, some missing. The sample carries about 150,000 clones, 88% recorded once. Sequenced input: blood. The clonotype was recovered from a man aged 18 to 35 in good health. The chain is built from TRBV2 and TRBJ2-2; D is unresolved. CDR3 sequence reads: CASSPDAVRDGELFF. In DNA form, the CDR3 reads TGTGCCAGCAGCCCCGACGCCGTTAGGGACGGGGAGCTGTTTTTT.